These T cell receptor beta chains were read from a single sample in a study of blood T cell repertoires in COVID-19. The table came from immunoSEQ multiplex PCR; TCRdb's copy has only in-frame clones and leaves some out. The sample includes over 200,000 clones, around 88% seen only once; the top ten take around 2.8%. Specimen: peripheral blood. All receptors come from a woman aged 25 to 45 who had recovered from COVID-19. Each CDR3 is given with its conserved first and last residue. Each record gives: CDR3 protein, V gene.

CDR3: CASSPNGHEAFF; V: TRBV12-3/TRBV12-4
CDR3: CASGGQGASYEQYF; V: TRBV5-1
CDR3: CASSIDLTTGIHEQYF; V: TRBV19
CDR3: CASSLDLETAQYF; V: TRBV5-4
CDR3: CASSLDRGRNTEAFF; V: TRBV7-2
CDR3: CASSSDPTGAYEQYF; V: TRBV5-4
CDR3: CASRKYSPDTGELFF; V: TRBV27
CDR3: CASSLVGTSGAENEQFF; V: TRBV7-9
CDR3: CASSLHARGATEAFF; V: TRBV5-5
CDR3: CASSDTQGGTQYF; V: TRBV10-1